This entry features one T cell receptor beta chain sequence. V lost 0 bases to trimming and J lost 8 bases, with 17 bases between them. This CDR3 has 16 residues. Germline values: CDR1 SNHLY, CDR2 FYNNEI. Libraries were prepared by immunoSEQ multiplex PCR; TCRdb keeps only in-frame clonotypes and omits some of them. Here the sample spans tens of thousands of clones, roughly 94% being singletons. The record originates from a study of technical replicates of blood from several donors. The TCR originated in a human donor in good health. The sample consisted of T cells isolated from PBMCs. V usage is TRBV2 and J usage is TRBJ2-1; tentatively, D is TRBD1 (5 bases). The CDR3 region has the DNA TGTGCCAGCAGTGAAGCGGCGCTTAGGGGTCGCGATGAGCAGTTCTTC. This gives the protein CASSEAALRGRDEQFF.